Listed below are T cell receptor beta chains from one sample, sequenced in a study of regulatory T cells in long-lasting Graves disease. TCRdb used MiXCR to reprocess the multiplex PCR reads, holding one entry per CDR3 protein. The repertoire holds about 500,000 distinct CDR3 sequences, approximately 12% seen once, with approximately 9% in the top ten. The data also belong to a second study, concerning T cells in Graves' hyperthyroidism and ophthalmopathy.

Sequenced here: peripheral blood mononuclear cells (PBMCs), sampled at new diagnosis, from a patient treated with antithyroid drugs. The receptors were gathered from a woman in her 30s with Graves disease. CDR3s include the opening cysteine and the closing phenylalanine or tryptophan. Fields, in order: clone size, D gene, J gene, V gene, CDR3 DNA, CDR3 protein. The D gene is left open where the match is weak. Clone sizes are given selectively: once, few, many, or a class where the clone is expanded.

>many|TRBD2|TRBJ2-1|TRBV27
TGTGCCAGCACCCTGAGCGGGAGGGTATACAATGAGCAGTTCTTC
CASTLSGRVYNEQFF
>-|-|TRBJ1-2|TRBV3-1
TGTGCCAGCAGCCAAGTCGACCCGGGGTCTGGCTACACCTTC
CASSQVDPGSGYTF
>many|-|TRBJ1-4|TRBV9
TGTGCCAGCAGCGTAGGAGGCCTAAATGAAAAACTGTTTTTT
CASSVGGLNEKLFF
>many|TRBD1|TRBJ2-7|TRBV28
TGTGCCAGCAGTATAATGGCGGCAGGGGGTTACTACGAGCAGTACTTC
CASSIMAAGGYYEQYF
>many|-|TRBJ1-2|TRBV20-1
TGCAGTGCTACCTCTGGTGTTAGCTATGGCTACACCTTC
CSATSGVSYGYTF
>many|TRBD2|TRBJ2-1|TRBV4-2
TGTGCCAGCAGCCAAGATGCACTAGCGGGCCTGTGGAATGAGCAGTTCTTC
CASSQDALAGLWNEQFF
>many|TRBD1|TRBJ2-7|TRBV2
TGTGCCAGCACCAAGGACAGGTTCTCCTACGAGCAGTACTTC
CASTKDRFSYEQYF
>many|-|TRBJ1-2|TRBV2
TGTGCCAGCAGACAGCAGTCAGCTAACTATGGCTACACCTTC
CASRQQSANYGYTF
>few|TRBD2|TRBJ2-3|TRBV9
TGTGCCAGCGGGGGGCTAGCGGGCACACGAAGCACAGATACGCAGTATTTT
CASGGLAGTRSTDTQYF
>many|-|TRBJ1-6|TRBV6-5
TGTGCCAGCAGTTACTCCGGGATGGGGACACCCCTCCACTTT
CASSYSGMGTPLHF